The 17 T cell receptor beta chains reported below all come from one sample, sequenced in a study of cytomegalovirus exposure and HLA in healthy donors. The PCR used 60 Vbeta and 13 Jbeta primers. Measured with immunoSEQ multiplex PCR; TCRdb has only the in-frame clones, and not every one. The sample lists some 220,000 clones; around 89% were seen once. Sequencing used PBMCs. The receptors were gathered from a woman in her late teens or twenties in good health and CMV-seronegative.

This chain uses TRBV5-6 with TRBJ1-2, with D perhaps TRBD1 (6 bases). Between the trimmed V and J ends, which lost 3 bases and 8 bases, there was a span of 17 bases. The length of the CDR3 is 14 residues. Germline lookup yields CDR1 SGHDT and CDR2 YYEEEE. The CDR3 DNA reads as TGTGCCAGCAGCTACGGCGTACAGGGTTCCGGCTACACCTTC. This encodes CASSYGVQGSGYTF.

The V and J genes are TRBV7-2 and TRBJ2-5; 9 nucleotides agree with TRBD2. The CDR3 runs to 16 residues. After removal of 2 bases from V and 2 bases from J, the junction contained 6 bases not matched to a gene. CDR1 is SGHTA and CDR2 is FQGNSA in the germline V gene. CDR3 protein: CASSLRSGGMQETQYF. DNA for the CDR3: TGTGCCAGCAGCTTAAGAAGCGGGGGGATGCAAGAGACCCAGTACTTC.

The chain is built from TRBV6-5 and TRBJ1-3, with 7 bases fitting TRBD1. CDR1 is MNHEY, CDR2 SVGAGI, per germline. This CDR3 comprises 15 residues. V dropped 4 bases and J dropped 5; count of bases not matched to a gene: 8. For the CDR3, the DNA is TGTGCCAGCAGTTGGGCGTCGGACAGGCGAAACACCATATATTTT. As protein: CASSWASDRRNTIYF.

The rearrangement joins TRBV5-1 to TRBJ2-1, with 9 bases matching TRBD1. Germline loops: CDR1 SGHRS, CDR2 YFSETQ. After removal of 4 bases from V and 3 bases from J, the junction contained 5 bases not matched to a gene. The length of the CDR3 is 15 residues. The CDR3 region has the DNA TGCGCCAGCAGCCTGGACAGGGGTGGCTACAATGAGCAGTTCTTC. Translation gives CASSLDRGGYNEQFF.

The chain combines TRBV7-2 with TRBJ2-2, with TRBD2 identical over 14 bases. The V gene's germline CDR1 is SGHTA and CDR2 FQGNSA. The CDR3 is 18 amino acids. The trim removed 5 bases at V and 3 bases at J, leaving 8 bases unmatched. The CDR3 here is CASSPRLAGGPDTGELFF. CDR3 sequence (DNA): TGTGCCAGCAGCCCACGACTAGCGGGAGGGCCGGACACCGGGGAGCTGTTTTTT.

The chain carries TRBV6-6 and TRBJ2-7, with D perhaps matching TRBD2 (6 bases). Germline V lookup: CDR1 MNHNY, CDR2 SVGAGI (reference sequence). The CDR3 runs 13 residues. Trimming removed 4 bases from V and 5 bases from J, with 12 bases in between. CDR3 in amino acids: CASSSRGKNEQYF. The CDR3 nucleotides read TGTGCCAGCAGTTCTCGGGGGAAAAACGAGCAGTACTTC.

The gene calls are TRBV6-5 and TRBJ1-6; unclear D gene. This CDR3 is 12 amino acids long. V was shortened by 1 base and J by 10 bases, with 5 bases between the two germline ends. Germline V gene data show CDR1 as MNHEY and CDR2 as SVGAGI. CDR3 protein: CASSYFESPLHF. The CDR3 region has the DNA TGTGCCAGCAGTTACTTTGAGTCACCCCTCCACTTT.

Concerning this clone itself: Other DNA sequences from this sample encode an identical CDR3 as well. The V gene is TRBV7-2, the J gene TRBJ2-3; D remains ambiguous. The CDR3 runs to 14 residues. V lost 8 bases and J lost 0, with 12 bases in between. Germline V gene sequence: CDR1 SGHTA, CDR2 FQGNSA. CDR3 residues: CASRTQASTDTQYF. The DNA for the CDR3 is TGTGCCAGCCGAACGCAGGCGAGCACAGATACGCAGTATTTT.

The chain couples TRBV9 to TRBJ1-1; TRBD1 matches 10 bases. The germline gives CDR1 SGDLS, CDR2 YYNGEE. The CDR3 covers 15 residues. V was clipped by 4 bases and J by 3 bases; unmatched bases: 6. The CDR3 is CASSLRDRGDTEAFF. The CDR3 DNA is TGTGCCAGCAGCCTGCGGGACAGGGGTGACACTGAAGCTTTCTTT.

This chain links TRBV18 with TRBJ2-2, with 10 bases lining up with TRBD1. The germline gives CDR1 KGHSH, CDR2 LQKENI. The CDR3 sequence is 14 residues long. V trimming: 5 bases; J trimming: 7 bases; junction bases outside the gene matches: 4. Here the CDR3 reads CASSRQGANGELFF. CDR3 DNA: TGTGCCAGCTCAAGACAGGGGGCTAACGGGGAGCTGTTTTTT.

This chain connects TRBV9 to TRBJ2-7; 7 positions agree with TRBD1. The CDR3 is made up of 14 amino acids. V shed 0 bases, J shed 2 bases, and the junction held 2 bases outside the gene matches. The germline gives CDR1 SGDLS, CDR2 YYNGEE. CDR3 residues: CASSVGQGTYEQYF. The CDR3 coding sequence is TGTGCCAGCAGCGTAGGACAGGGAACCTACGAGCAGTACTTC.

The rearrangement links TRBV5-1 to TRBJ1-1, with D maybe TRBD1 (6 bases). Germline V gene data show CDR1 as SGHRS and CDR2 as YFSETQ. The CDR3 runs 15 residues. V lost 4 bases and J lost 0, with 13 bases in between. Here the CDR3 reads CASSPSDSMNTEAFF. The CDR3 bases are TGCGCCAGCAGCCCGTCGGACAGCATGAACACTGAAGCTTTCTTT.

This chain links TRBV19 with TRBJ1-1; D is undetermined. Germline V gene data show CDR1 as LNHDA and CDR2 as SQIVND (reference sequence). The CDR3 sequence is 15 residues long. Trimming took off 5 bases at V and 1 base at J, with 14 bases between the two ends. CDR3 sequence reads: CASSDLAGSNTEAFF. CDR3 coding DNA: TGTGCCAGTAGTGATTTAGCCGGGTCGAACACTGAAGCTTTCTTT.

The V and J genes are TRBV9 and TRBJ1-2; D possibly corresponds to TRBD1 (6 bases). This CDR3 region has 14 residues. In germline, CDR1 is SGDLS, CDR2 YYNGEE. Trimming left V 3 bases short and J 6 bases short, with 15 bases between. The CDR3 is CASSATAGANGYTF. The CDR3 nucleotides read TGTGCCAGCAGCGCTACTGCAGGGGCGAATGGCTACACCTTC.

This chain connects TRBV5-1 to TRBJ2-4; D is perhaps TRBD1 (5 bases). Germline V gene sequence: CDR1 SGHRS, CDR2 YFSETQ. Trimming shortened V by 1 base and J by 2 bases, and 13 bases separated the two germline ends. This CDR3 spans 16 amino acids. CDR3 sequence (DNA): TGCGCCAGCAGCTTGTCGGGCAGGGCAACCAAAAACATTCAGTACTTC. Translation: CASSLSGRATKNIQYF.

This chain uses TRBV19 with TRBJ2-2; D might be TRBD1 (6 bases). V lost 6 bases to trimming and J lost 7 bases, with 9 bases between them. Germline V CDR1 and CDR2: LNHDA, SQIVND (reference sequence). The CDR3 is made up of 12 amino acids. This chain's CDR3 is CASSQGGGELFF. In nucleotides, the CDR3 is TGTGCCAGTAGCCAAGGGGGCGGGGAGCTGTTTTTT.

In this sample, this clone turned up a few times. V and J are TRBV7-3 and TRBJ2-7, with 8 nucleotides matching TRBD1. The V gene's germline CDR1 is SGHTA and CDR2 FQGTGA. After removal of 3 bases from V and 6 bases from J, the junction contained 4 bases not matched to a gene. The CDR3 is 13 amino acids. The CDR3 nucleotides are TGTGCCAGCAGCTTCGGACAGGGTTCCGAGCAGTACTTC. This sequence encodes CASSFGQGSEQYF.